This T cell receptor beta chain was profiled in a study of cytomegalovirus exposure and HLA in healthy donors. Study overall: Earlier, about 179 million T cells were analyzed, and 90 million to 120 million unique TCR beta sequences were found among them.

This CDR3 region has 17 residues. The germline gives CDR1 SGHRS, CDR2 YFSETQ. The V and J ends lost 2 bases and 3 bases, in that order; junction bases with no gene match: 10. Notes on this clone: Its matching antigen is unknown.

Study findings and constraints: CMV serostatus stood as the only immune exposure information on hand.

This PCR relied on a set of 60 Vbeta primers and 13 Jbeta primers. Clones were read by immunoSEQ multiplex PCR, and TCRdb kept only the in-frame ones, dropping some. The table lists 85,000 to 120,000 clones, over 60% of them singletons. Sequencing input: PBMCs. The rearrangement joins TRBV5-1 to TRBJ2-2; 7 nucleotides line up with TRBD2. The receptor was derived from a woman aged 50 to 60 in good health and CMV-seropositive. The CDR3 nucleotides read TGCGCCAGCAGCTTATCTAACCGGGACTACTACACCGGGGAGCTGTTTTTT. It specifies CASSLSNRDYYTGELFF.